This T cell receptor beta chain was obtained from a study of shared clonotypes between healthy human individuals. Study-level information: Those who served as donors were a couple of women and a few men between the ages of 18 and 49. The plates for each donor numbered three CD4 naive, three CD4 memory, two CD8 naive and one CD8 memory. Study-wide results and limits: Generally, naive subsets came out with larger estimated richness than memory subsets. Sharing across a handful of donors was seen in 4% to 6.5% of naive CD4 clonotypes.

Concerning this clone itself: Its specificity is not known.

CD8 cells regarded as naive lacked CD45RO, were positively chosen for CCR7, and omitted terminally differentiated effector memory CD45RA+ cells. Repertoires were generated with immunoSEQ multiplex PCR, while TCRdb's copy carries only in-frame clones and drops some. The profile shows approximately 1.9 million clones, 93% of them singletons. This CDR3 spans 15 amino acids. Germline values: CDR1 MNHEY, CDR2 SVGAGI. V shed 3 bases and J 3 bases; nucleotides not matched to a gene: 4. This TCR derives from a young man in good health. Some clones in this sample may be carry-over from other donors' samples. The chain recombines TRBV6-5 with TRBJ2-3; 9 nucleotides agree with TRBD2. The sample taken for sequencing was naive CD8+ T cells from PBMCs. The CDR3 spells CASSYTSGYTDTQYF. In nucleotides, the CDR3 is TGTGCCAGCAGTTATACTAGCGGGTATACAGATACGCAGTATTTT.